Each of the 29 T cell receptor beta chains below was sequenced from the same sample in a study of blood T cell repertoires in COVID-19. Data came from immunoSEQ multiplex PCR; TCRdb stores just in-frame clones and leaves some out. This repertoire shows tens of thousands of clones, roughly 80% found once; its top ten account for roughly a tenth. The sample taken for sequencing was peripheral blood. The receptors stem from a man older than 75 with COVID-19, enrolled during active disease.

Comments on this clone: The same CDR3 is also encoded by other DNA sequences in this sample. V usage is TRBV7-7 and J usage is TRBJ1-5, with TRBD1 identical over 8 bases. With V trimmed by 2 bases and J by 9 bases, 3 bases remained unmatched. Looked up from germline, CDR1 is SSHAT and CDR2 is FNYEAQ (reference sequence). The CDR3 is 13 amino acids. The CDR3 spells CASSLTGGGPQHF. For the CDR3, the DNA is TGTGCCAGCAGCTTAACAGGGGGAGGGCCCCAGCATTTT.

The chain joins TRBV5-6 to TRBJ2-7; TRBD2 matches at 7 bases. Germline V CDR1 and CDR2: SGHDT, YYEEEE. The CDR3 covers 16 residues. After removal of 4 bases from V and 7 bases from J, the junction contained 17 bases not matched to a gene. The CDR3 DNA follows: TGTGCCAGCAGCAACACCCATCGGGGAGGGGCGCGAGAGCAGTACGTC. Its protein is CASSNTHRGGAREQYV.

The chain joins TRBV30 to TRBJ2-2, with TRBD2 matching 8 bases. The V gene end was trimmed by 2 bases and the J gene end by 6 bases; junction bases not matched to a gene: 2. CDR1 and CDR2 (germline): GTSNPN, SVGIG (reference sequence). The CDR3 extends over 13 amino acids. The CDR3 region has the DNA TGTGCCTGGAGTTTGACTAGCGCCGGGGAGCTGTTTTTT. This gives the protein CAWSLTSAGELFF.

V and J are TRBV6-5 and TRBJ2-1; 12 bases map to TRBD2. The V segment lost 3 bases and the J segment 3 bases; nucleotides outside the gene matches: 3. CDR1 and CDR2 from the germline V gene are MNHEY and SVGAGI. The CDR3 runs 16 residues. CDR3 bases: TGTGCCAGCAGTTATCGGACTAGCGGGGACTACAATGAGCAGTTCTTC. This gives the protein CASSYRTSGDYNEQFF.

V is TRBV5-6 and J is TRBJ1-2; D is ambiguous. V lost 0 bases and J 4 bases, leaving 13 bases between the germline ends. Per the germline V gene, CDR1 is SGHDT and CDR2 is YYEEEE. CDR3 length: 15 residues. The CDR3 loop is CASSLVAASPYGYTF. CDR3 DNA sequence: TGTGCCAGCAGCTTGGTGGCGGCGAGTCCCTATGGCTACACCTTC.

The CDR3 DNA sequence: TGTGCCAGCTCATCTGGGGGGAGGACTGAAGCTTTCTTT. This translates into CASSSGGRTEAFF. This sequence joins TRBV18 and TRBJ1-1, with D possibly TRBD1 on 5 matching bases. Germline loops: CDR1 KGHSH, CDR2 LQKENI. V was cut by 5 bases and J by 5 bases, with 12 bases left in between. The CDR3 consists of 13 residues.

The rearrangement links TRBV4-1 to TRBJ2-5; the match to TRBD1 covers 10 bases. Germline loops: CDR1 MGHRA, CDR2 YSYEKL. Trimming removed 3 bases from V and 4 bases from J; junction bases left unmatched: 5. The CDR3 totals 15 residues. Written as DNA, the CDR3 is TGCGCCAGCAGCCAGGGACAGGGGACGGGAGAGACCCAGTACTTC. It translates to CASSQGQGTGETQYF.

The chain links TRBV28 to TRBJ1-1; D not certain. The CDR3 covers 14 residues. Germline V lookup: CDR1 MDHEN, CDR2 SYDVKM. The germline V and J ends were trimmed by 2 bases and 6 bases, with 13 bases remaining between them. The CDR3 sequence: CASSLGGYGAEAFF. CDR3 DNA: TGTGCCAGCAGTTTAGGCGGCTACGGCGCTGAAGCTTTCTTT.

V and J are TRBV7-3 and TRBJ2-3, with 8 bases identical to TRBD2. Germline V CDR1 and CDR2: SGHTA, FQGTGA. The CDR3 is made up of 14 amino acids. The V and J ends lost 4 bases and 4 bases, in that order; junction bases with no gene match: 4. The CDR3 DNA sequence: TGTGCCAGCAGCTACGGGGGGGCGGCAGATACGCAGTATTTT. This gives the protein CASSYGGAADTQYF.

This chain joins TRBV28 and TRBJ2-1, with 13 bases fitting TRBD2. Germline V gives CDR1 MDHEN, CDR2 SYDVKM. The junction had 12 bases not matched to a gene; V was cut back by 3 bases and J by 4 bases. The CDR3 runs to 19 residues. CDR3 amino acids: CASSFPSTSGGPTYNEQFF. For the CDR3, the DNA is TGTGCCAGCAGTTTCCCCTCGACTAGCGGGGGGCCGACTTACAATGAGCAGTTCTTC.

The chain couples TRBV4-3 to TRBJ2-1; the match to TRBD2 covers 9 bases. V was clipped by 0 bases and J by 7 bases; unmatched bases: 10. The CDR3 sequence is 17 residues long. The germline V gene has CDR1 LGHNA and CDR2 YSLEER. CDR3 protein: CASSQEGPVSGGNEQFF. Here the CDR3 DNA reads TGCGCCAGCAGCCAAGAGGGGCCAGTTAGCGGGGGAAATGAGCAGTTCTTC.

The J gene is TRBJ1-4, the V gene TRBV5-1; TRBD1 matches 7 bases. The junction had 8 bases not matched to a gene; V was cut back by 4 bases and J by 8 bases. Germline-derived CDR1 and CDR2 are SGHRS and YFSETQ. The CDR3 runs 14 residues. The CDR3 bases are TGCGCCAGCAGCCCCACAGGGGTAGGGGAAAAACTGTTTTTT. This gives the protein CASSPTGVGEKLFF.

This chain uses TRBV7-3 with TRBJ2-7; possibly TRBD1 for D (6 bases). The CDR3 spans 13 residues. V lost 2 bases, J lost 7 bases, and 12 bases lay in between. Germline values: CDR1 SGHTA, CDR2 FQGTGA. The CDR3 region has the DNA TGTGCCAGCAGCTTATTGGGACAACTTGAGCAGTACTTC. Residues: CASSLLGQLEQYF. Variable domain in full (rest from reference TRBV7-3 and TRBJ2-7): GAGVSQTPSNKVTEKGKYVELRCDPISGHTALYWYRQSLGQGPEFLIYFQGTGAADDSGLPNDRFFAVRPEGSVSTLKIQRTERGDSAVYLCASSLLGQLEQYFGPGTRLTVT.

The chain combines TRBV19 with TRBJ1-5; tentative D call: TRBD1 (6 bases). V lost 3 bases and J 4 bases, leaving 13 bases between the germline ends. Germline CDR1 LNHDA, CDR2 SQIVND (reference sequence). CDR3 size: 15 residues. The CDR3 loop is CASSIFSQGNQPQHF. Written as DNA, the CDR3 is TGTGCCAGTAGTATTTTCTCCCAGGGGAATCAGCCCCAGCATTTT.

This chain connects TRBV5-4 to TRBJ2-3, with TRBD2 identical over 7 bases. Germline V gives CDR1 SGHNT, CDR2 YYREEE (reference sequence). This CDR3 comprises 16 residues. V lost 0 bases, J lost 3 bases, and 7 bases stayed unmatched. Here the CDR3 reads CASSLGLAGSTDTQYF. The CDR3 DNA is TGTGCCAGCAGCTTGGGATTAGCGGGTTCAACAGATACGCAGTATTTT. The variable domain in full, completed from reference TRBV5-4 and TRBJ2-3, reads ETGVTQSPTHLIKTRGQQVTLRCSSQSGHNTVSWYQQALGQGPQFIFQYYREEENGRGNFPPRFSGLQFPNYSSELNVNALELDDSALYLCASSLGLAGSTDTQYFGPGTRLTVL.

CDR3 DNA: TGTGCCAGCAGTGATCTGCCCGCCGGGGTTGCTGAAGCTTTCTTT. Translating it yields CASSDLPAGVAEAFF. The chain has TRBV2 and TRBJ1-1; D uncertain. V was pared by 3 bases and J by 6 bases, with 17 bases between. This CDR3 contains 15 residues. The germline V gene encodes CDR1 SNHLY and CDR2 FYNNEI.

The chain employs TRBV7-9 and TRBJ2-1, with 15 bases fitting TRBD2. Trimming at V came to 6 bases and at J to 4 bases, leaving 7 bases not matched to a gene. Germline assignment: CDR1 SEHNR and CDR2 FQNEAQ (reference sequence). This CDR3 has 17 amino acids. The DNA for the CDR3 is TGTGCCAGCAGTCGCGGACTAGCGGGAGGGCCTTACAATGAGCAGTTCTTC. Its protein is CASSRGLAGGPYNEQFF.

Of note for this clone: This CDR3 is also generated by other DNA sequences in the sample. V gene TRBV4-3 combines with J gene TRBJ1-3; unclear D gene. There are 15 residues in the CDR3. Germline V gene sequence: CDR1 LGHNA, CDR2 YSLEER. Trimming cost V 0 bases and J 0 bases, with 6 bases left between them. DNA of the CDR3: TGCGCCAGCAGCCAAGACACGGGCTCTGGAAACACCATATATTTT. It translates to CASSQDTGSGNTIYF.

The chain joins TRBV15 to TRBJ2-7, with a tentative D call TRBD1 (6 bases). V was cut by 0 bases and J by 0 bases, with 12 bases left in between. This CDR3 has 16 amino acids. Germline loops: CDR1 LNHNV, CDR2 YYDKDF (reference sequence). The DNA for the CDR3 is TGTGCCACCAGCAGAGATTTAGGGGGTTACTCCTACGAGCAGTACTTC. It codes for CATSRDLGGYSYEQYF.

This chain links TRBV11-1 with TRBJ1-4; D is uncertain. This CDR3 spans 15 amino acids. Trimming shortened V by 5 bases and J by 8 bases, and 18 bases separated the two germline ends. Germline V gives CDR1 SGHAT, CDR2 FQDESV (reference sequence). This CDR3 is CASSTSPAAGEKLFF. The CDR3 nucleotides are TGTGCCAGCAGCACCTCTCCGGCAGCAGGAGAAAAACTGTTTTTT.

The V gene is TRBV2, the J gene TRBJ1-4; 11 nucleotides agree with TRBD1. The V and J ends lost 5 bases and 6 bases, in that order; junction bases with no gene match: 2. This CDR3 comprises 14 residues. The germline gives CDR1 SNHLY, CDR2 FYNNEI. The CDR3 reads CASSWDRGDEKLFF. The CDR3 DNA is TGTGCCAGCAGTTGGGACAGGGGGGATGAAAAACTGTTTTTT.

This chain uses TRBV7-2 with TRBJ2-2; D gene ambiguous. Germline assignment: CDR1 SGHTA and CDR2 FQGNSA. The CDR3 length is 16 residues. The ends were cut back, 2 bases at V and 4 bases at J, with 14 bases in the middle. The CDR3 sequence is CASSLQPPERTGELFF. DNA of the CDR3: TGTGCCAGCAGCTTACAGCCCCCAGAGCGCACCGGGGAGCTGTTTTTT.

CDR3 DNA: TGTGCCACCAAAGCTAGCGGGAGTGAGCAAAATGAGCAGTTCTTC. This gives the protein CATKASGSEQNEQFF. V and J are TRBV24-1 and TRBJ2-1; TRBD2 matches 10 bases. The CDR3 runs to 15 residues. CDR1 and CDR2 from the germline V gene are KGHDR and SFDVKD. V was pared by 8 bases and J by 7 bases, with 10 bases of the junction left unmatched.

The chain employs TRBV6-4 and TRBJ1-5; D is unresolved. With 2 bases removed from V and 6 bases from J, the gap between germline ends came to 8 bases. The germline V gene has CDR1 MRHNA and CDR2 SNTAGT. The CDR3 spans 13 residues. The CDR3 reads CASSDREGQPQHF. The CDR3 nucleotides read TGTGCCAGCAGTGACAGGGAGGGTCAGCCCCAGCATTTT.

In the case of this clone: One end of the junction varies from germline; a read error may be responsible. The CDR3 DNA is TGTGCCAGTAGTATCGGGGCTAGCGGGGGACCCCAAGGGACCCAGTACTTC. As protein: CASSIGASGGPQGTQYF. J is TRBJ2-5 and V is TRBV19; 10 positions match TRBD2. CDR3 length: 17 amino acids. Germline CDR1 is LNHDA and CDR2 is SQIVND (reference sequence).

This chain joins TRBV11-2 and TRBJ1-1; 8 nucleotides line up with TRBD1. Trimming cost V 4 bases and J 5 bases; bases outside gene matches: 12. This CDR3 is built from 16 residues. Looked up from germline, CDR1 is SGHAT and CDR2 is FQNNGV. The CDR3 nucleotides are TGTGCCAGCAGCTCACGCCGGACAGGGAGGGGGACTGAAGCTTTCTTT. It translates to CASSSRRTGRGTEAFF.

The genes are TRBV6-1 and TRBJ2-7; TRBD1 matches 7 bases. The length of the CDR3 is 16 residues. Germline trimming cut 2 bases from V and 3 bases from J; bases unmatched to any gene: 10. CDR1 MNHNS and CDR2 SASEGT come from the germline V gene. The CDR3: CASSERAGTEGYEQYV. In DNA, the CDR3 is TGTGCCAGCAGTGAAAGGGCAGGGACAGAAGGCTACGAGCAGTACGTC.

This sequence joins TRBV11-2 and TRBJ1-1; weak D call: TRBD1 (6 bases). The CDR3 covers 15 residues. V lost 1 base and J lost 5, with 14 bases in between. Germline CDR1 and CDR2: SGHAT and FQNNGV. The CDR3 bases are TGTGCCAGCAGCTTAGCCGGACAGTTGGGGACTGAAGCTTTCTTT. Amino acids: CASSLAGQLGTEAFF.

A few counts support this clone. This chain uses TRBV19 with TRBJ1-1; tentatively, D is TRBD1 (6 bases). Trimming left V 1 base short and J 5 bases short, with 14 bases between. The CDR3 runs 15 residues. From germline, CDR1 is LNHDA and CDR2 SQIVND (reference sequence). CDR3 bases: TGTGCCAGTAGTATAGGGGGGCGCTATTCTACTGAAGCTTTCTTT. Protein product: CASSIGGRYSTEAFF.